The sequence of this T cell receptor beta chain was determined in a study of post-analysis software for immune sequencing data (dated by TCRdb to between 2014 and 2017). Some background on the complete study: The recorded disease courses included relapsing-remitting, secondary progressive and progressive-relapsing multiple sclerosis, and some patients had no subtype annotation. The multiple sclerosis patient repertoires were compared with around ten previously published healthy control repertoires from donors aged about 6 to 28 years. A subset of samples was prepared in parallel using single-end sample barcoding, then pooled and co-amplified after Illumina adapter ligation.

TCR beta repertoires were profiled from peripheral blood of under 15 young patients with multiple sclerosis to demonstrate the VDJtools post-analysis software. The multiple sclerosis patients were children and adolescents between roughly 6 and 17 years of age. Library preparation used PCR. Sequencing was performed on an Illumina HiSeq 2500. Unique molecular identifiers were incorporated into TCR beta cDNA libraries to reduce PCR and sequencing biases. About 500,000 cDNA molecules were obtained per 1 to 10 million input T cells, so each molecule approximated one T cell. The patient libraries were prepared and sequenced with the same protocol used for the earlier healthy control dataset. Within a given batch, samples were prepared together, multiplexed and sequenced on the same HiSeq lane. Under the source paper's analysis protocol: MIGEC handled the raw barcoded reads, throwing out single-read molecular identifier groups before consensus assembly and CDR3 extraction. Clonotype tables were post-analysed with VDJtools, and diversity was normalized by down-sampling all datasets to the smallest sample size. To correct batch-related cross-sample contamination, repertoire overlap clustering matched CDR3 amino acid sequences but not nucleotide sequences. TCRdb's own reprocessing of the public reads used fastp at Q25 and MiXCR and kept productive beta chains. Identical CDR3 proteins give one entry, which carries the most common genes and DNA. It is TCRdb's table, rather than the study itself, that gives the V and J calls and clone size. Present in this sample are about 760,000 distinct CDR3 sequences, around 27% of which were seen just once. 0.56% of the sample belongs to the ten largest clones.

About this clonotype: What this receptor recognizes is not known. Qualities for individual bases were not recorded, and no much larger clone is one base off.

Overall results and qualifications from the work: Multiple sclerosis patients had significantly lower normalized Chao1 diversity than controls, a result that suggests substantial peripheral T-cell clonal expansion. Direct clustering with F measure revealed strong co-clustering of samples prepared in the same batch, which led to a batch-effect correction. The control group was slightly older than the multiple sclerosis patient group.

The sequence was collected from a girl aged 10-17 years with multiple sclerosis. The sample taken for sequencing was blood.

The nucleotide sequence reads TGCGCCAGCAGCCAAGATCCACAGGGGGAGACCCAGTACTTC. It encodes CASSQDPQGETQYF. The chain is made from TRBV4-3 and TRBJ2-5, with 7 junctional bases fitting TRBD1. Measured from the cysteine to the phenylalanine, the CDR3 is 14 residues long. Only the CDR3 DNA stays, 42 bases, in frame from base 1. The germline V gene sets CDR1 to LGHNA and CDR2 to YSLEER. Trimming leaves V shorter by 0 bases and J shorter by 5 bases, with the junction holding 3 bases beyond the gene matches.